The source of this TCR beta chain is a study of T cell responses to AZD1222 COVID-19 vaccine. Study conclusions and caveats: Every sample of the repertoires postdated the peak T cell response. Possibly, clonal diversity was underestimated; donors were largely white British and included more females. A rise in Spike-specific TCR breadth and depth followed two AZD1222 doses.

About this clone: Its antigen is not identified.

Sequencing was performed with immunoSEQ multiplex PCR; in TCRdb, only in-frame clones are kept and a portion is missing. Of over 50,000 clones listed, 88% are singletons. The junction had 7 bases not matched to a gene; V was cut back by 5 bases and J by 1 base. The CDR3 spans 17 residues. The germline V gene encodes CDR1 KGHDR and CDR2 SFDVKD. The chain joins TRBV24-1 to TRBJ1-5; TRBD1 matches at 10 bases. This clonotype originated in an adult in good health. The source was peripheral blood, collected on day 0 of AZD1222 vaccination. CDR3 sequence (DNA): TGTGCCACCAGTGGGGGACAGGGGTCGGGAAGCAATCAGCCCCAGCATTTT. Translated, it gives CATSGGQGSGSNQPQHF.